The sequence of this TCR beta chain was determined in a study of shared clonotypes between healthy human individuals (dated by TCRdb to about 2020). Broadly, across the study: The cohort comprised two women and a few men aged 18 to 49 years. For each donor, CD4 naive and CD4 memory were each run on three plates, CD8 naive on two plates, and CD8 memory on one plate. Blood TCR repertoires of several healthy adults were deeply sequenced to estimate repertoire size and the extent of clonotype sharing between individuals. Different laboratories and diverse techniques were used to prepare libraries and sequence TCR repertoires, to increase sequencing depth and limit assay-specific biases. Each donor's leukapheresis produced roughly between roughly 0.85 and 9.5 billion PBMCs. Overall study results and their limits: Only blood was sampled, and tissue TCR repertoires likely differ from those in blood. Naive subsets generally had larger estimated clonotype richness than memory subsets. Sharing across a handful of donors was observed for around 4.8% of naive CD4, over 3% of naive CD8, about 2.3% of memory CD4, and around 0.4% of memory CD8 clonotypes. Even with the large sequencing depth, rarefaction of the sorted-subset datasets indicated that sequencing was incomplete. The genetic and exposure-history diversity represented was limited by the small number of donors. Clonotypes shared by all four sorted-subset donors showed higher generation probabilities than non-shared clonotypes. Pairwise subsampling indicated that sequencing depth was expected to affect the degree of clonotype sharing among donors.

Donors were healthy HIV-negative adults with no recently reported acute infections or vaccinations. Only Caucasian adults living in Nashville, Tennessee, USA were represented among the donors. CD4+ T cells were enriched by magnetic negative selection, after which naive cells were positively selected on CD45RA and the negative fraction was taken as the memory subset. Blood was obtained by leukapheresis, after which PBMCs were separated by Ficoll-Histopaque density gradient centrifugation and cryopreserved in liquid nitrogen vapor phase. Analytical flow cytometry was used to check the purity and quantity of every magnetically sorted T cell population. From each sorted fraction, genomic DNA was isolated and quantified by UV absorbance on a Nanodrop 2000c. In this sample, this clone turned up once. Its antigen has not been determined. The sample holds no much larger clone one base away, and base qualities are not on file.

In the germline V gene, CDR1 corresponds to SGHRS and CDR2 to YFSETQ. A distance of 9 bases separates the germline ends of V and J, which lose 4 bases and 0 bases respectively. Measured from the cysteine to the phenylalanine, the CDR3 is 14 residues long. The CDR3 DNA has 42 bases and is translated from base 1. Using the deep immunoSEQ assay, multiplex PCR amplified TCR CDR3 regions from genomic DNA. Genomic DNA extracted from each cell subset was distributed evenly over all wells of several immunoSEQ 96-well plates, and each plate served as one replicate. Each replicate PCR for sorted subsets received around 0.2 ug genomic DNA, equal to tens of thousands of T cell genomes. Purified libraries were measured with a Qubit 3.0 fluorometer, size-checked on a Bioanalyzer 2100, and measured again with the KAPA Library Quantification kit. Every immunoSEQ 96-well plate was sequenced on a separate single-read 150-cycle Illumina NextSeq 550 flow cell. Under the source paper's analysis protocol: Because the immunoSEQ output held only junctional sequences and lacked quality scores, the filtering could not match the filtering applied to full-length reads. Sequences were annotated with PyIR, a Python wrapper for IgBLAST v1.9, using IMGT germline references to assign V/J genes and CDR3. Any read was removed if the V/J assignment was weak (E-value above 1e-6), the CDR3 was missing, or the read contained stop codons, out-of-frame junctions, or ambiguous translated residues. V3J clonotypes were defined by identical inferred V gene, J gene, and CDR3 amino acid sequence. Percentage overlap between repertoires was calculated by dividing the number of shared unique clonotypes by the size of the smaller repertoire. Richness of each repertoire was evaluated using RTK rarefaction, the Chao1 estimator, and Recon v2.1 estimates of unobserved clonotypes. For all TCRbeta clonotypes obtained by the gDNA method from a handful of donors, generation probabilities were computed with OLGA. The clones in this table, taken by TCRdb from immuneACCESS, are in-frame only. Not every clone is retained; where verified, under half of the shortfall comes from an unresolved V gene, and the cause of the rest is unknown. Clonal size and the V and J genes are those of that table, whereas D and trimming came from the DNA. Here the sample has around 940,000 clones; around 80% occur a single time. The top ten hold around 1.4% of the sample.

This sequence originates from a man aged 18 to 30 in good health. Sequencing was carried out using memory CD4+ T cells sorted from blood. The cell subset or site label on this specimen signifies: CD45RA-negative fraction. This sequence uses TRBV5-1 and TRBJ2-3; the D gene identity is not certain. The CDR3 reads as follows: CASSPTPSTDTQYF. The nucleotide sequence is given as TGCGCCAGCAGCCCGACACCTAGCACAGATACGCAGTATTTT.